Below are 26 T cell receptor beta chains sequenced from a single sample in a study of blood T cell repertoires in COVID-19. Sequencing used immunoSEQ multiplex PCR; TCRdb keeps in-frame clones, though not all of them. The sample records tens of thousands of clones, approximately 90% being singletons. The sequencing input was peripheral blood. These receptor sequences come from a man aged 60 to 69 with acute or convalescent COVID-19.

V gene TRBV15 combines with J gene TRBJ2-1, with 11 bases lining up with TRBD2. J lost 10 bases, V lost 8 bases, and 13 bases had no gene match. The CDR3 has 15 residues. The V gene's germline CDR1 is LNHNV and CDR2 YYDKDF (reference sequence). CDR3 bases: TGTGCCACCCGATCCTCTAGCGGGAGGTCGTGGGAGCAGTTCTTC. Translating it yields CATRSSSGRSWEQFF.

The rearrangement uses TRBV24-1 and TRBJ1-2, with D perhaps TRBD1 (6 bases). The germline V and J ends were trimmed by 10 bases and 4 bases, with 12 bases remaining between them. CDR1 is KGHDR and CDR2 is SFDVKD in the germline V gene. The CDR3 consists of 12 residues. The CDR3 DNA reads as TGTGCCACACAGGGACCGAGCTATGGCTACACCTTC. It codes for CATQGPSYGYTF.

The chain links TRBV7-9 to TRBJ2-3, with TRBD2 matching 8 bases. Germline V gene sequence: CDR1 SEHNR, CDR2 FQNEAQ (reference sequence). The CDR3 is 15 amino acids. The ends lost 3 bases at V and 1 base at J; junction bases unmatched: 3. This CDR3 is CASSLPAGGTDTQYF. Written as DNA, the CDR3 is TGTGCCAGCAGCTTGCCAGCGGGAGGCACAGATACGCAGTATTTT.

The chain joins TRBV19 to TRBJ2-1; TRBD1 agrees at 10 bases. Germline V lookup: CDR1 LNHDA, CDR2 SQIVND (reference sequence). This CDR3 region has 16 residues. V shed 4 bases, J shed 8 bases, and the junction held 11 bases outside the gene matches. CDR3 in DNA: TGTGCCAGTAGTACCCTCGACAGGGGGCTTCGGGATGAGCAGTTCTTC. Its translation is CASSTLDRGLRDEQFF.

The rearrangement joins TRBV11-1 to TRBJ1-1; 11 nucleotides match TRBD1. From germline, CDR1 is SGHAT and CDR2 FQDESV (reference sequence). V was clipped by 5 bases and J by 0 bases; unmatched bases: 5. The CDR3 length is 16 residues. CDR3 DNA sequence: TGTGCCAGCAGCGACGGACAGGGGGCTATGAACACTGAAGCTTTCTTT. Protein sequence: CASSDGQGAMNTEAFF.

The chain joins TRBV7-9 to TRBJ2-2; D possibly corresponds to TRBD2 (5 bases). Germline-derived CDR1 and CDR2 are SEHNR and FQNEAQ (reference sequence). V lost 5 bases, J lost 6 bases, and 16 bases lay in between. The CDR3 sequence is 15 residues long. As DNA, the CDR3 is TGTGCCAGCAGCCCTAGAGGGCTAGAGGCCGGGGAGCTGTTTTTT. It translates to CASSPRGLEAGELFF. Full variable domain (rest looked up from reference TRBV7-9 and TRBJ2-2): DTGVSQNPRHKITKRGQNVTFRCDPISEHNRLYWYRQTLGQGPEFLTYFQNEAQLEKSRLLSDRFSAERPKGSFSTLEIQRTEQGDSAMYLCASSPRGLEAGELFFGEGSRLTVL.

This chain's CDR3 is CASSPGVSGNTIYF. The CDR3 nucleotides read TGTGCCAGCAGCCCAGGGGTCTCTGGAAACACCATATATTTT. J is TRBJ1-3 and V is TRBV11-3; tentatively, D is TRBD1 (6 bases). Germline CDR1 is SGHNT and CDR2 is YENEEA. This CDR3 spans 14 amino acids. The V end was cut by 5 bases, the J end by 0 bases, with 8 bases between.

This sequence joins TRBV6-5 and TRBJ1-1, with 7 positions matching TRBD1. This CDR3 region has 14 residues. Germline CDR1 and CDR2: MNHEY and SVGAGI. J gave up 6 bases and V 6 bases, and 10 bases lay outside the gene matches. This CDR3 reads CASRQRQGPSEAFF. CDR3 in DNA: TGTGCCAGCAGACAGAGACAGGGACCTTCTGAAGCTTTCTTT.

This chain links TRBV29-1 with TRBJ1-4, with D perhaps TRBD1 (5 bases). V was trimmed by 1 base and J by 4 bases, leaving 10 bases between them. Germline V CDR1 and CDR2: SQVTM, ANQGSEA. The CDR3 loop spans 14 amino acids. The CDR3 is CSVEGATDNEKLFF. As DNA, the CDR3 is TGCAGCGTTGAAGGCGCGACAGATAATGAAAAACTGTTTTTT.

This chain connects TRBV12-2 to TRBJ2-7; TRBD1, the D gene given by the table, was not confirmed from the DNA. TRBV12-2 is a pseudogene. The CDR3 consists of 14 residues. CDR3 DNA sequence: TGTGCAAGTCGCTTAGGGGACACCACACACGAGCAGTACTTC. It codes for CASRLGDTTHEQYF.

This chain links TRBV6-5 with TRBJ1-3, with D possibly TRBD1 on 5 matching bases. Per the germline V gene, CDR1 is MNHEY and CDR2 is SVGAGI. V lost 6 bases, J lost 0 bases, and 12 bases lay in between. This CDR3 is 15 amino acids long. CDR3 nucleotides: TGTGCCAGCAGAACGGGGGGGGGCTCTGGAAACACCATATATTTT. Its translation: CASRTGGGSGNTIYF.

This clone was observed a few times. The J gene is TRBJ1-1, the V gene TRBV5-1; D is possibly TRBD1 (5 bases). Germline V gene lookup returns CDR1 SGHRS and CDR2 YFSETQ. Trimming pared 4 bases from V and 1 base from J, leaving 14 bases between. The CDR3 spans 15 residues. In DNA form, the CDR3 reads TGCGCCAGCAGCCCGATGGCCGGGGGGAACACTGAAGCTTTCTTT. Its translation: CASSPMAGGNTEAFF.

This chain joins TRBV10-3 and TRBJ2-3, with D possibly TRBD2 on 6 matching bases. Trimming cost V 2 bases and J 0 bases, with 9 bases left between them. CDR3 length: 15 amino acids. The germline gives CDR1 ENHRY, CDR2 SYGVKD. CDR3 loop: CAISEGGTSTDTQYF. For the CDR3, the DNA is TGTGCCATCAGTGAGGGAGGGACTAGCACAGATACGCAGTATTTT.

This clone was recorded once. The chain is built from TRBV7-2 and TRBJ2-7, with 10 nucleotides matching TRBD1. Trimming took 5 bases from V and 2 from J; bases not matched to a gene: 6. The CDR3 has 15 residues. Looked up from germline, CDR1 is SGHTA and CDR2 is FQGNSA. CDR3 nucleotide sequence: TGTGCCAGCAGCCCTGACAGGGGGCTCACCTACGAGCAGTACTTC. Residues: CASSPDRGLTYEQYF. The whole variable domain, remainder taken from reference TRBV7-2 and TRBJ2-7, is GAGVSQSPSNKVTEKGKDVELRCDPISGHTALYWYRQSLGQGLEFLIYFQGNSAPDKSGLPSDRFSAERTGGSVSTLTIQRTQQEDSAVYLCASSPDRGLTYEQYFGPGTRLTVT.

The chain couples TRBV29-1 to TRBJ1-4, with D possibly being TRBD1 (5 bases). The CDR3 length is 13 residues. V was trimmed by 2 bases and J by 8 bases, leaving 12 bases between them. CDR1 and CDR2 from the germline V gene are SQVTM and ANQGSEA. CDR3 nucleotides: TGCAGCGTTGAATTCAGGGTTGGCGAAAAACTGTTTTTT. Protein sequence: CSVEFRVGEKLFF.

The chain uses TRBV9 and TRBJ1-2; unclear D gene. This CDR3 region has 14 residues. Trimming cost V 3 bases and J 7 bases, with 16 bases left between them. Germline V lookup: CDR1 SGDLS, CDR2 YYNGEE. In nucleotides, the CDR3 is TGTGCCAGCAGCGAAGACGGAGTGAGCGCTGGCTACACCTTC. Translation: CASSEDGVSAGYTF.

In the case of this clone: Other DNA variants within this sample encode the same CDR3. The chain recombines TRBV19 with TRBJ2-7, with D perhaps matching TRBD1 (7 bases). Germline V gene lookup returns CDR1 LNHDA and CDR2 SQIVND (reference sequence). The length of the CDR3 is 14 residues. Trimming stripped 3 bases from V and 3 bases from J, with 12 bases between. CDR3 sequence (DNA): TGTGCCAGTAGTATCAGGCAGGGGGGCTACGAGCAGTACTTC. This gives the protein CASSIRQGGYEQYF.

This clone was seen only a few times. The genes are TRBV4-1 and TRBJ2-2, with 7 nucleotides matching TRBD1. This CDR3 has 14 residues. Losses at the gene ends were 6 bases for V and 1 base for J; bases not matched to a gene: 2. CDR1 and CDR2 from the germline V gene are MGHRA and YSYEKL. The CDR3 region is CASRNRGNTGELFF. The CDR3 nucleotides read TGCGCCAGCAGAAACAGGGGGAACACCGGGGAGCTGTTTTTT.

This chain connects TRBV28 to TRBJ1-2; D is uncertain. Germline loops: CDR1 MDHEN, CDR2 SYDVKM. The CDR3 has 14 residues. Trimming took 4 bases from V and 1 from J, leaving 10 bases between them. CDR3 in DNA: TGTGCCAGCAGTTCATCCCCTATTAACTATGGCTACACCTTC. Protein sequence: CASSSSPINYGYTF.

CDR3 protein: CASSAQGFTEAFF. DNA for the CDR3: TGTGCCAGCAGCGCACAGGGGTTCACTGAAGCTTTCTTT. This chain connects TRBV5-6 to TRBJ1-1, with 7 nucleotides matching TRBD1. Germline CDR1 is SGHDT and CDR2 is YYEEEE. Trimming took 4 bases from V and 4 from J; bases not matched to a gene: 4. The CDR3 is made up of 13 amino acids.

This chain uses TRBV6-2 or TRBV6-3 with TRBJ2-1; 14 bases line up with TRBD2. With 2 bases clipped from V and 8 bases from J, the junction kept 5 bases outside the gene matches. This CDR3 has 16 residues. Per germline, CDR1 MNHEY and CDR2 SVGEGT. CDR3 sequence (DNA): TGTGCCAGCAGTTACCCGGGACTAGCGGGAGTTTATGAGCAGTTCTTC. Translating it yields CASSYPGLAGVYEQFF.

This clone was counted only a few times. V gene TRBV5-1 combines with J gene TRBJ1-1, with D uncertain. Germline V CDR1 and CDR2: SGHRS, YFSETQ. The V end lost 2 bases, the J end lost 4 bases, and 12 bases lay between the germline ends. This CDR3 contains 14 residues. The CDR3 DNA reads TGCGCCAGCAGCTTAAGACCTGGGAGCACTGAAGCTTTCTTT. This sequence encodes CASSLRPGSTEAFF.

The chain recombines TRBV6-2 or TRBV6-3 with TRBJ1-4; 8 positions agree with TRBD1. The CDR3 runs to 15 residues. J gave up 3 bases and V 6 bases, and 6 bases lay outside the gene matches. CDR1 and CDR2 (germline): MNHEY, SVGEGT. The CDR3 loop is CASSGTGMANEKLFF. CDR3 coding DNA: TGTGCCAGCAGCGGGACAGGAATGGCTAATGAAAAACTGTTTTTT.

As DNA, the CDR3 is TGCAGTGCTAATGAACGCGCAGGACTGACAGATACGCAGTATTTT. It codes for CSANERAGLTDTQYF. The chain employs TRBV20-1 and TRBJ2-3; D perhaps matches TRBD2 (5 bases). Germline V CDR1 and CDR2: DFQATT, SNEGSKA (reference sequence). The CDR3 spans 15 residues. The V and J ends lost 4 bases and 3 bases respectively, with 17 bases between them.

This clone was found once. The chain has TRBV25-1 and TRBJ1-1, with 7 bases lining up with TRBD1. The CDR3 has 14 residues. J gave up 3 bases and V 6 bases, and 7 bases lay outside the gene matches. From germline, CDR1 is MGHDK and CDR2 SYGVNS. The DNA of the CDR3 is TGTGCCAGCAGGCAGACAGGGTTCGACACTGAAGCTTTCTTT. This encodes CASRQTGFDTEAFF. The variable domain in full, with the rest retrieved from reference TRBV25-1 and TRBJ1-1, is EADIYQTPRYLVIGTGKKITLECSQTMGHDKMYWYQQDPGMELHLIHYSYGVNSTEKGDLSSESTVSRIRTEHFPLTLESARPSHTSQYLCASRQTGFDTEAFFGQGTRLTVV.

This chain connects TRBV28 to TRBJ1-5; a possible D gene is TRBD1 (5 bases). The CDR3 covers 14 residues. V was trimmed by 7 bases and J by 2 bases, leaving 12 bases between them. CDR1 MDHEN and CDR2 SYDVKM come from the germline V gene. CDR3 protein: CASKKRQRNQPQHF. The CDR3 DNA follows: TGTGCCAGCAAAAAAAGACAGCGCAATCAGCCCCAGCATTTT.